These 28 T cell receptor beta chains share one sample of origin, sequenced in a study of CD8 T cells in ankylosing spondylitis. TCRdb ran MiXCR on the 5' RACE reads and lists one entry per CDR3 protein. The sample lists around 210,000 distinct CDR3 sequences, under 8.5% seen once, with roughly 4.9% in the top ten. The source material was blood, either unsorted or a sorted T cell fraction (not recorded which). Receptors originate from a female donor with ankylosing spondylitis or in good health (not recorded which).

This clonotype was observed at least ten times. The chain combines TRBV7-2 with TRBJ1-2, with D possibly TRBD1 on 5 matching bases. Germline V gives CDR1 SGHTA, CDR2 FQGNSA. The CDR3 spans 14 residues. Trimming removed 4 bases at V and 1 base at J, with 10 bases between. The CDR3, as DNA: TGTGCCAGCAGCTCCACAGGTCTTAACTATGGCTACACCTTC. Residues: CASSSTGLNYGYTF. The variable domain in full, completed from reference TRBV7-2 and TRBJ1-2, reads GAGVSQSPSNKVTEKGKDVELRCDPISGHTALYWYRQSLGQGLEFLIYFQGNSAPDKSGLPSDRFSAERTGGSVSTLTIQRTQQEDSAVYLCASSSTGLNYGYTFGSGTRLTVV.

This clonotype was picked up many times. The chain's CDR3 is CSARVQGMRAEAFF. The DNA of the CDR3 is TGCAGTGCTAGAGTCCAGGGGATGAGGGCTGAAGCTTTCTTT. The rearrangement joins TRBV20-1 to TRBJ1-1, with a possible D match to TRBD1 (6 bases). This CDR3 region has 14 residues. Trimming left V 1 base short and J 6 bases short, with 15 bases between. Per germline, CDR1 DFQATT and CDR2 SNEGSKA (reference sequence).

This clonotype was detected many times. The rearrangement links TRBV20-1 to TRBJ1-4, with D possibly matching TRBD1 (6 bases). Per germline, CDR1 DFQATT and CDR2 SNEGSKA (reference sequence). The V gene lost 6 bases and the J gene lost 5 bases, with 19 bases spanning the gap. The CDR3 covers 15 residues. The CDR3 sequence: CSADGDQGRNEKLFF. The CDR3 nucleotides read TGCAGTGCAGATGGGGACCAGGGGAGAAATGAAAAACTGTTTTTT.

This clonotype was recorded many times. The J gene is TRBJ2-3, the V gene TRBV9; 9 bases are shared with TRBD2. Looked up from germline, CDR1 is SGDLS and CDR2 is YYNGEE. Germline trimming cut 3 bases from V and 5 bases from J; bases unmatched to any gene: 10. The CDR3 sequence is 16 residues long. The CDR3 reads CASSDPHAGGGDTQYF. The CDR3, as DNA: TGTGCCAGCAGCGATCCGCACGCGGGGGGGGGAGATACGCAGTATTTT.

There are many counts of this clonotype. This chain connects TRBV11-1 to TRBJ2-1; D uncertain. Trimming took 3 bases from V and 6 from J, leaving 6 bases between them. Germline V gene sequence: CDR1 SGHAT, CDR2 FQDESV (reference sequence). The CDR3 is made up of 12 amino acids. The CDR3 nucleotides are TGTGCCAGCAGCTTCCTTATCAATGAGCAGTTCTTC. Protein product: CASSFLINEQFF. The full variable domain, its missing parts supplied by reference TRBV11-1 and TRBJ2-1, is EAEVAQSPRYKITEKSQAVAFWCDPISGHATLYWYRQILGQGPELLVQFQDESVVDDSQLPKDRFSAERLKGVDSTLKIQPAELGDSAMYLCASSFLINEQFFGPGTRLTVL.

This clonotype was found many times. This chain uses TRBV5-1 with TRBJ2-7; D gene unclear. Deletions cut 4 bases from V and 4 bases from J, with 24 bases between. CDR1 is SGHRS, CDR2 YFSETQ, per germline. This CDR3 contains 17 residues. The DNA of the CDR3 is TGCGCCAGCAGCCCGGCCTACCTTGGGATAACTCGGTACGAGCAGTACTTC. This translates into CASSPAYLGITRYEQYF.

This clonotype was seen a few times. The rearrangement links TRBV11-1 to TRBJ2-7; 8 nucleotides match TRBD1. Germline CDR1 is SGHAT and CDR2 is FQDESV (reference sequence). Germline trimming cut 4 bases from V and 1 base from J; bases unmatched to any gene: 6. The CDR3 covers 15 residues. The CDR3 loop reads CASSSRQGRSYEQYF. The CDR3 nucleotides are TGTGCCAGCAGCTCAAGACAGGGGAGGTCCTACGAGCAGTACTTC.

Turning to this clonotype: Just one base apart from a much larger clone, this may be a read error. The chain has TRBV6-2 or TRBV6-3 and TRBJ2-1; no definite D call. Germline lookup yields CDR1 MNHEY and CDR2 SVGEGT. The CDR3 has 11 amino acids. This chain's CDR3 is CVSSLGYEQFF. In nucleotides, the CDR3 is TGTGTCAGCAGTTTGGGTTATGAGCAGTTCTTC.

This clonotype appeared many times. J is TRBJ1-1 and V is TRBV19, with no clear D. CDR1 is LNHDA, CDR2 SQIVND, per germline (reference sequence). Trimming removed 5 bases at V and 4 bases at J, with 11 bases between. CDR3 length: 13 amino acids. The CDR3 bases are TGTGCCAGTAGTCCCACATGGGGCACTGAAGCTTTCTTT. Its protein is CASSPTWGTEAFF.

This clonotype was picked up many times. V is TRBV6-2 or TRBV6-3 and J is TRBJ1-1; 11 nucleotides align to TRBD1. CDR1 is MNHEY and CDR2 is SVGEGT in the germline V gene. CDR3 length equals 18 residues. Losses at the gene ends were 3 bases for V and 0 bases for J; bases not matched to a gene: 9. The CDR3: CASSYRTGGGQMNTEAFF. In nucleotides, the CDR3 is TGTGCCAGCAGTTATAGGACAGGGGGCGGACAAATGAACACTGAAGCTTTCTTT.

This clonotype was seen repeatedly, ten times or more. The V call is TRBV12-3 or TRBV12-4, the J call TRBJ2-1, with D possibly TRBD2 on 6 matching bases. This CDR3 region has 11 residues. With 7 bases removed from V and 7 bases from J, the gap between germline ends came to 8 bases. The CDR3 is CASTLANEQFF. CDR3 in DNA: TGTGCCAGCACCCTAGCGAATGAGCAGTTCTTC.

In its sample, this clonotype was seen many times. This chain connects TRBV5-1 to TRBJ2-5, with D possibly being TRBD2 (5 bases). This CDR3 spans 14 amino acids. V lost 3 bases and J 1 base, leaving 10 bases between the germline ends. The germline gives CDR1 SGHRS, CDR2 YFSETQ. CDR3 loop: CASSSRGIQETQYF. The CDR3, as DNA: TGCGCCAGCAGCTCCCGAGGGATCCAAGAGACCCAGTACTTC.

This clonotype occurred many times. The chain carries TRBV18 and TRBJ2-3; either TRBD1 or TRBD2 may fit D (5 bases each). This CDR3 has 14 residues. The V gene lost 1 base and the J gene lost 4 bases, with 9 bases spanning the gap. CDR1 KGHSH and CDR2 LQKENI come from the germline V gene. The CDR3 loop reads CASSPRDGSDTQYF. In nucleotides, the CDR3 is TGTGCCAGCTCACCACGGGACGGATCAGATACGCAGTATTTT.

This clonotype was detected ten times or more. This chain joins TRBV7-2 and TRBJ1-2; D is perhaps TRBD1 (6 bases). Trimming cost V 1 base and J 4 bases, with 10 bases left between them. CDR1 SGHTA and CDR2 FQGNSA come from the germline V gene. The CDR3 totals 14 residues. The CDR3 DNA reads TGTGCCAGCAGCTTAGGTCGGGGGGCCTATGGCTACACCTTC. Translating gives CASSLGRGAYGYTF. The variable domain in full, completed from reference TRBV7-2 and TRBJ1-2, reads GAGVSQSPSNKVTEKGKDVELRCDPISGHTALYWYRQSLGQGLEFLIYFQGNSAPDKSGLPSDRFSAERTGGSVSTLTIQRTQQEDSAVYLCASSLGRGAYGYTFGSGTRLTVV.

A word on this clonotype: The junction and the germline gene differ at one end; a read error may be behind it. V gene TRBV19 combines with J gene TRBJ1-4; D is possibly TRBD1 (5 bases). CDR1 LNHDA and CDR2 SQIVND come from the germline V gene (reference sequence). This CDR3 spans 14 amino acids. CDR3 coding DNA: TGTGCCAGTAGTCCCGGGCCGAGGGGAGAAACACTGTTTTTT. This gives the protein CASSPGPRGETLFF.

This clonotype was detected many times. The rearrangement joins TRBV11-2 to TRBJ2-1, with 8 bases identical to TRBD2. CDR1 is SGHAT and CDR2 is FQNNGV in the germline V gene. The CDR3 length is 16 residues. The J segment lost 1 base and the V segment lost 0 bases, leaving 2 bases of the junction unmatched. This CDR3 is CASSLEREVSYNEQFF. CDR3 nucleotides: TGTGCCAGCAGCTTAGAGCGGGAGGTTTCCTACAATGAGCAGTTCTTC.

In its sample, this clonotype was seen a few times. This CDR3 reads CSATRAGGRETQYF. The CDR3, as DNA: TGCAGTGCTACTAGAGCAGGGGGCCGGGAGACCCAGTACTTC. The rearrangement uses TRBV20-1 and TRBJ2-5, with 8 nucleotides matching TRBD1. The CDR3 is 14 amino acids. Trimming at V came to 4 bases and at J to 5 bases, leaving 9 bases not matched to a gene. The V gene's germline CDR1 is DFQATT and CDR2 SNEGSKA (reference sequence).

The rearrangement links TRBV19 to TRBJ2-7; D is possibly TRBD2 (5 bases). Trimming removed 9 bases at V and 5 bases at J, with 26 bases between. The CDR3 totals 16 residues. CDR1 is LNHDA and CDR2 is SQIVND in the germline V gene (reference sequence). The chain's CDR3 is CASRALGDPGANEQYF. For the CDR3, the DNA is TGTGCCAGCCGAGCCTTGGGAGACCCAGGAGCCAACGAGCAGTACTTC.

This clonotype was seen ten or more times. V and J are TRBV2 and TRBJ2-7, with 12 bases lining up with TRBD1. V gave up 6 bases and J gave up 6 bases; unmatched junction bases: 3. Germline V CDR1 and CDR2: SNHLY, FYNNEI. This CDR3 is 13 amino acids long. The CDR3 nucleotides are TGTGCCAGCAGGAAGGGACAGGGGGCCGAGCAGTACTTC. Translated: CASRKGQGAEQYF.

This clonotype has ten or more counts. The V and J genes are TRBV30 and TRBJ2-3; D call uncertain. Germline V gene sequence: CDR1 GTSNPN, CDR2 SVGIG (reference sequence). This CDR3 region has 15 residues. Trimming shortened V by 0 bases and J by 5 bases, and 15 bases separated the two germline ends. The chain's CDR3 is CAWSVPNYPRDTQYF. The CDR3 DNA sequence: TGTGCCTGGAGTGTACCGAACTACCCGAGAGATACGCAGTATTTT. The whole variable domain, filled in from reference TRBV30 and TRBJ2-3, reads SQTIHQWPATLVQPVGSPLSLECTVEGTSNPNLYWYRQAAGRGLQLLFYSVGIGQISSEVPQNLSASRPQDRQFILSSKKLLLSDSGFYLCAWSVPNYPRDTQYFGPGTRLTVL.

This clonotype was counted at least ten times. DNA of the CDR3: TGTGCCAGCAGTTACACCTCCGAGACTAGGGGTTACAATGAGCAGTTCTTC. The encoded protein is CASSYTSETRGYNEQFF. V and J are TRBV6-2 or TRBV6-3 and TRBJ2-1; D may be TRBD2 (6 bases). CDR3 length: 17 amino acids. From germline, CDR1 is MNHEY and CDR2 SVGEGT. With 2 bases removed from V and 4 bases from J, the gap between germline ends came to 18 bases.

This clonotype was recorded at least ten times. CDR3 region: CASSLVAGAGTDTQYF. The CDR3, as DNA: TGTGCCAGCAGCTTGGTAGCGGGAGCCGGCACAGATACGCAGTATTTT. V gene TRBV7-2 combines with J gene TRBJ2-3; 9 bases line up with TRBD2. CDR3 length: 16 residues. V trimming: 3 bases; J trimming: 1 base; junction bases outside the gene matches: 5. The germline V gene encodes CDR1 SGHTA and CDR2 FQGNSA.

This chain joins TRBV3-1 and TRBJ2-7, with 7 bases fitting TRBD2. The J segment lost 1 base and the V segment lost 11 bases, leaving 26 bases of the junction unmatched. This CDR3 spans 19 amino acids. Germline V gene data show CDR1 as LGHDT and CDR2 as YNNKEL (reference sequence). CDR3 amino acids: CAFCRGTAGVGRRSYEQYF. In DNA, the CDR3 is TGTGCCTTCTGCCGGGGGACGGCGGGAGTCGGGAGAAGGTCCTACGAGCAGTACTTC.

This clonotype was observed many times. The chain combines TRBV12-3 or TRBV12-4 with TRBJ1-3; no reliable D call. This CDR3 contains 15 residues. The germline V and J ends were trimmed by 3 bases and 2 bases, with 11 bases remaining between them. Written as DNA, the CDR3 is TGTGCCAGCAGTTTGGCTCCTTTGCCTGGAAACACCATATATTTT. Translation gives CASSLAPLPGNTIYF.

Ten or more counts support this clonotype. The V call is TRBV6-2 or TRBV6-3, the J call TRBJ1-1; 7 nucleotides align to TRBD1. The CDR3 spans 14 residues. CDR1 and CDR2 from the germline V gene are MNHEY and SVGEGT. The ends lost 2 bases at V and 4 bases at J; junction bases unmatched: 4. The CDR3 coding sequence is TGTGCCAGCAGTTACCAACGGACAGGCACTGAAGCTTTCTTT. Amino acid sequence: CASSYQRTGTEAFF.

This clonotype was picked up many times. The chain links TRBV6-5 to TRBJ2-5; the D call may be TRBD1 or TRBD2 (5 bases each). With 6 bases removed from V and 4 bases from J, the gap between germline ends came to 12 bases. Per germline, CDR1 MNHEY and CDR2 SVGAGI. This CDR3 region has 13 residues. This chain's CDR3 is CASSSSRGETQYF. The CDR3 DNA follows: TGTGCCAGCAGCTCCTCGAGGGGAGAGACCCAGTACTTC.

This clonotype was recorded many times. CDR3 sequence reads: CASSLNSGNTIYF. As DNA, the CDR3 is TGTGCCAGCAGCCTAAACTCTGGAAACACCATATATTTT. The chain employs TRBV9 and TRBJ1-3; unclear D gene. Trimming removed 4 bases from V and 0 bases from J, with 5 bases in between. Germline assignment: CDR1 SGDLS and CDR2 YYNGEE. The CDR3 has 13 residues.

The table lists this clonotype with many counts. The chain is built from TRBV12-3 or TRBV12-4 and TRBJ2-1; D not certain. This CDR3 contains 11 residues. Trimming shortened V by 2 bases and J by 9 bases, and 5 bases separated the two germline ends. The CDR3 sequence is CASSLWGEQFF. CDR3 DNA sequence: TGTGCCAGCAGTTTATGGGGTGAGCAGTTCTTC.